This T cell receptor beta chain is drawn from a study of blood T cell repertoires in COVID-19. This table comes from immunoSEQ multiplex PCR, and its TCRdb copy is limited to in-frame clones, with some not included. The data hold approximately 68,000 clones, with 86% observed a single time. A few counts support this clone. This sample includes further DNA sequences coding for the same CDR3. Germline lookup yields CDR1 ENHRY and CDR2 SYGVKD. The CDR3 is made up of 12 amino acids. V lost 4 bases to trimming and J lost 10 bases; unmatched junction nucleotides: 2. Sequencing input: peripheral blood. The chain uses TRBV10-3 and TRBJ2-1; 9 nucleotides line up with TRBD1. This receptor was identified in a man between 50 and 59 years old with active COVID-19. The DNA of the CDR3 is TGTGCCATCAGTGGGACAGGGGAAGAGCAGTTCTTC. Translation gives CAISGTGEEQFF.